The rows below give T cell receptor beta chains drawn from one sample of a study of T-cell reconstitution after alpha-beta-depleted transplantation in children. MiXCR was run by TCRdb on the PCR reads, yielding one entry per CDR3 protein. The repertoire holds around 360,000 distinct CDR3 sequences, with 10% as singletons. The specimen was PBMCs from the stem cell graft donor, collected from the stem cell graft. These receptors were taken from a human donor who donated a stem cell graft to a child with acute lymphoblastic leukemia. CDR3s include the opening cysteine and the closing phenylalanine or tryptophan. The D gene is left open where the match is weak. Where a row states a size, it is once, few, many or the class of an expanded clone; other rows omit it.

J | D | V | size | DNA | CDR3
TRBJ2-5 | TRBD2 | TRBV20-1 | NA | TGCAGTGCTAGAGATAAGGGGACTAGCGGGAGGGCCGGCCAAGAGACCCAGTACTTC | CSARDKGTSGRAGQETQYF
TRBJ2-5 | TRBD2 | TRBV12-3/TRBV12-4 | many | TGTGCCAGCAGTTTAGGTACTAGCGGCCTCCAAGAGACCCAGTACTTC | CASSLGTSGLQETQYF
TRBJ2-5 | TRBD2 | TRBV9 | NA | TGTGCCAGCAGCGTTAGCGGGACCCAAGAGACCCAGTACTTC | CASSVSGTQETQYF
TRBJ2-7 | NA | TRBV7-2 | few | TGTGCCAGCAGCTTAGGGCATGGAATCTACGAGCAGTACTTC | CASSLGHGIYEQYF
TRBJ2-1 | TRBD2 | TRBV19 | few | TGTGCCAGTAGTTTTGGACTAGCGGGAGGCAATGAGCAGTTCTTC | CASSFGLAGGNEQFF
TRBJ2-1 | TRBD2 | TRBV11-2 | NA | TGTGCCAGCATCCCGATTAGCGGGAGTCGAAATGAGCAGTTCTTC | CASIPISGSRNEQFF
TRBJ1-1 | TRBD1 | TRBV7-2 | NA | TGTGCCAGCAGCTTAGGGGGGACAGGGCGGAGGAACACTGAAGCTTTCTTT | CASSLGGTGRRNTEAFF
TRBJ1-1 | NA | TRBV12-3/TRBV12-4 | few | TGTGCCAGCAGAGACATGGTCGCTGAAGCTTTCTTT | CASRDMVAEAFF
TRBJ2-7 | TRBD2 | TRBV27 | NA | TGTGCCAGCAGACCGGGACTAGCGGGAGGGCCCCACGAGCAGTACTTC | CASRPGLAGGPHEQYF
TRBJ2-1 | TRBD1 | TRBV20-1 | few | TGCAGTGCTAGGAAAAGAGGGGGCACAGCGTCCTACAATGAGCAGTTCTTC | CSARKRGGTASYNEQFF
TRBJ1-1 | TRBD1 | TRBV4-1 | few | TGCGCCAGCAGCCAAGTCGTCAGGGGGCCCGATGAAGCTTTCTTT | CASSQVVRGPDEAFF
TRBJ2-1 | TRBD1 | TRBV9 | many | TGTGCCAGCAGCGTTCTGGACAGGGAGGTTGAGCAGTTCTTC | CASSVLDREVEQFF
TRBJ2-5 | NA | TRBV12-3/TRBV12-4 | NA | TGTGCCAGCAGTTCCCGGGGGCTGGGGTTGGAGACCCAGTACTTC | CASSSRGLGLETQYF
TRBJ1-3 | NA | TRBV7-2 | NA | TGTGCCAGCAGCCCCCCCTTGGGCGGCGTAAACACCATATATTTT | CASSPPLGGVNTIYF
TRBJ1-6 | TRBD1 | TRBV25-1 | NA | TGTGCCAGCAGTGAATATCCGACAGGGGGGAAATCACCCCTCCACTTT | CASSEYPTGGKSPLHF
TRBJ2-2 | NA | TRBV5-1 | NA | TGCGCCAGCAGCTTGGCCATTCGGAGGGCCCCCGGGGAGCTGTTTTTT | CASSLAIRRAPGELFF
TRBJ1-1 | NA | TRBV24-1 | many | TGTGCCACCAGTGGGTTCCATGATAGAAGGTGGTCCGTGGGGGAAGTCACTGAAGCTTTCTTT | CATSGFHDRRWSVGEVTEAFF